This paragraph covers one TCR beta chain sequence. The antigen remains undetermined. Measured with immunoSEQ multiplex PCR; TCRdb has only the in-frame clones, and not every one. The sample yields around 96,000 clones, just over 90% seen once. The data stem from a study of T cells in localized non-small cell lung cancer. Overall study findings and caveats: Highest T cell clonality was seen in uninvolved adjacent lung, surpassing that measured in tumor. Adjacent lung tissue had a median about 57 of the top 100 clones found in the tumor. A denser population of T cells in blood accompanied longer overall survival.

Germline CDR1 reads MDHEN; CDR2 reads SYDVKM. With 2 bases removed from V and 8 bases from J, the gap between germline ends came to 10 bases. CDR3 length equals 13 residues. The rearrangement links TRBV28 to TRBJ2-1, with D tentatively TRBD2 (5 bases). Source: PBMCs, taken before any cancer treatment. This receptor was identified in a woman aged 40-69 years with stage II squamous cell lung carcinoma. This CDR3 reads CASSLAGIHEQFF. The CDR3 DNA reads TGTGCCAGCAGTTTAGCCGGGATCCATGAGCAGTTCTTC.